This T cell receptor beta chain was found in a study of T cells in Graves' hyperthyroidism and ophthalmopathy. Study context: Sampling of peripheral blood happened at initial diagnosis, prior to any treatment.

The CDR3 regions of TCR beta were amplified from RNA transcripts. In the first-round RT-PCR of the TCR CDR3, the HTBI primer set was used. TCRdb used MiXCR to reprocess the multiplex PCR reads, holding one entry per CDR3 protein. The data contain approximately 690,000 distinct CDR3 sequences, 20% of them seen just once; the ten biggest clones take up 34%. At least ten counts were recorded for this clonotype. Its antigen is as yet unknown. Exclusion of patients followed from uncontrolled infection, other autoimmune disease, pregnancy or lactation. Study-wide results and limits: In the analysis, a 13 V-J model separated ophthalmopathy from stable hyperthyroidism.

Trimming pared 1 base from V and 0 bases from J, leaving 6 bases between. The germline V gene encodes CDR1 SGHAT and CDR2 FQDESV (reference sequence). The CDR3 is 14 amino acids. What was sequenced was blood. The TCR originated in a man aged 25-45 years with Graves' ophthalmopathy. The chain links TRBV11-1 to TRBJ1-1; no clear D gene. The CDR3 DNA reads TGTGCCAGCAGCTTAGGCCGGTTGAACACTGAAGCTTTCTTT. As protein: CASSLGRLNTEAFF.